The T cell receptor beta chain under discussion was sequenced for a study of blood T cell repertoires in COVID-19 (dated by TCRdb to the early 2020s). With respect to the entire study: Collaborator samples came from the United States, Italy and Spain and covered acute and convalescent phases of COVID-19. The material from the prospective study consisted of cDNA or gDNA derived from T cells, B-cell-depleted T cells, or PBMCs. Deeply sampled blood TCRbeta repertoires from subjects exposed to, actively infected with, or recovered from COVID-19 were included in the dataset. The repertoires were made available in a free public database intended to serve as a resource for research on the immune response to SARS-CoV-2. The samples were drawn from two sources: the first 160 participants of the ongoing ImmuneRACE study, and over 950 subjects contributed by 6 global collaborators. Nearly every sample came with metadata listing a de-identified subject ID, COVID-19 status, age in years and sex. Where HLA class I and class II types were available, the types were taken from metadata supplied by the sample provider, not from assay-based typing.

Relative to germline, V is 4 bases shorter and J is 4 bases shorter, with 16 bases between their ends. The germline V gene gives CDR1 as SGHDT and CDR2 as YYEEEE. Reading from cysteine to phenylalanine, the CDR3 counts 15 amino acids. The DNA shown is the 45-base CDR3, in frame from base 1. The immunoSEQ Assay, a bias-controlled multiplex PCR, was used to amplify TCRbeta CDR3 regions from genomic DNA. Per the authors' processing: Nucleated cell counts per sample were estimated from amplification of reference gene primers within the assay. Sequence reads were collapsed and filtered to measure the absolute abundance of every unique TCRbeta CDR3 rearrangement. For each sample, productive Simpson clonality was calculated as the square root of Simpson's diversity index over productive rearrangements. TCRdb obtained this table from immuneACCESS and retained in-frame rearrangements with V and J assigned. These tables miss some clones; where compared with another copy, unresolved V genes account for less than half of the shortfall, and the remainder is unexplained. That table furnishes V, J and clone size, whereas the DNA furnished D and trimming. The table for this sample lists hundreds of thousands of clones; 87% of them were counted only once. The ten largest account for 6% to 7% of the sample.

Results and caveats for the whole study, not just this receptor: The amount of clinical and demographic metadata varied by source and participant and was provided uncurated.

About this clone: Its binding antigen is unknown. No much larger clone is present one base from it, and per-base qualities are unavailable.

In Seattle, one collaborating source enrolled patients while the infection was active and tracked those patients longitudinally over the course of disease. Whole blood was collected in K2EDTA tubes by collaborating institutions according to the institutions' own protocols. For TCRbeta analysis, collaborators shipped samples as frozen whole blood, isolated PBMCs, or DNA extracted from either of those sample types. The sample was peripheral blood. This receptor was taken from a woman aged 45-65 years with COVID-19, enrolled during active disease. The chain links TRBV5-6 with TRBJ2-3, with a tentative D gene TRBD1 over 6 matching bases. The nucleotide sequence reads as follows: TGTGCCAGCAGCCTCCCCGAGGGACACCCAGATACGCAGTATTTT. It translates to CASSLPEGHPDTQYF.